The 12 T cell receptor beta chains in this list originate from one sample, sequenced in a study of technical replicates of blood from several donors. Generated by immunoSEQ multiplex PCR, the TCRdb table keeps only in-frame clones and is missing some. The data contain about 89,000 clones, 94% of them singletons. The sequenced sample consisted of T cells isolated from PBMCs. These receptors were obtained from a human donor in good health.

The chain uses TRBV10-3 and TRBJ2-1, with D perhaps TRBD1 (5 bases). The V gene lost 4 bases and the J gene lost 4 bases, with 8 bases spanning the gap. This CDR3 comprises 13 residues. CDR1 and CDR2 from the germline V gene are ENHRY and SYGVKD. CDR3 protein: CAISADKYNEQFF. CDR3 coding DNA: TGTGCCATCAGTGCGGACAAATACAATGAGCAGTTCTTC.

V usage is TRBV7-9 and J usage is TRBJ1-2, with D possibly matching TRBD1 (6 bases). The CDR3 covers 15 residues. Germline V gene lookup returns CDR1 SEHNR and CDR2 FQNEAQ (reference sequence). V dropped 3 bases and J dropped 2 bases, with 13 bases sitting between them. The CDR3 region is CASSFNAQGNYGYTF. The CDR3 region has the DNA TGTGCCAGCAGCTTCAACGCACAGGGAAACTATGGCTACACCTTC.

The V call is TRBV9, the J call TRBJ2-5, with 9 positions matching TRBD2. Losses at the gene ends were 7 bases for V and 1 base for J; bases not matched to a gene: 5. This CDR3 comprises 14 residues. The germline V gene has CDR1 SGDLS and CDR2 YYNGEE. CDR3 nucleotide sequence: TGTGCCAGCGGGTTTAGCGGGGGCCAAGAGACCCAGTACTTC. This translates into CASGFSGGQETQYF.

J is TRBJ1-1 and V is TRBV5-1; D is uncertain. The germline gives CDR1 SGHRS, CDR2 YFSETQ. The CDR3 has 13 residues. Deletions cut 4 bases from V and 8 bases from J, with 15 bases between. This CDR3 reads CASSLGDRREAFF. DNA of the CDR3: TGCGCCAGCAGCCTTGGAGACCGGCGGGAAGCTTTCTTT.

The CDR3 DNA reads TGTGCCAGCACTCTGGACAGGGAGGGGATTGATACGCAGTATTTT. Encoded protein: CASTLDREGIDTQYF. The gene calls are TRBV2 and TRBJ2-3; D possibly corresponds to TRBD1 (8 bases). Germline V gene sequence: CDR1 SNHLY, CDR2 FYNNEI. CDR3 length: 15 residues. V gave up 7 bases and J gave up 6 bases, with 20 bases separating them.

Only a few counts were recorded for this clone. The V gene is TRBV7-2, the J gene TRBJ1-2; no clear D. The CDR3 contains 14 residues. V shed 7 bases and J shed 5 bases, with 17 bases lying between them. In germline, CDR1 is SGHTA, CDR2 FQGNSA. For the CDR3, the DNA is TGTGCCAGCAAAGCTTCTATAACAGATTATGGCTACACCTTC. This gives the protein CASKASITDYGYTF.

The CDR3 DNA reads TGCGCCAGCAGTTTCGGGACAGATTCCTACAATGAGCAGTTCTTC. Residues: CASSFGTDSYNEQFF. The rearrangement joins TRBV5-1 to TRBJ2-1; 7 bases line up with TRBD1. CDR3 length equals 15 residues. Germline V CDR1 and CDR2: SGHRS, YFSETQ. V lost 5 bases to trimming and J lost 1 base; unmatched junction nucleotides: 6.

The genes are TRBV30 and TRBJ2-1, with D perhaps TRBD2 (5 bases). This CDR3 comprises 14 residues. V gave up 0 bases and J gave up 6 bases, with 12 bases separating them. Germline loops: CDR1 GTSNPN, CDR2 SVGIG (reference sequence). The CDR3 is CAWSVAGLSNEQFF. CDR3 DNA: TGTGCCTGGAGTGTCGCGGGCTTGAGCAATGAGCAGTTCTTC.

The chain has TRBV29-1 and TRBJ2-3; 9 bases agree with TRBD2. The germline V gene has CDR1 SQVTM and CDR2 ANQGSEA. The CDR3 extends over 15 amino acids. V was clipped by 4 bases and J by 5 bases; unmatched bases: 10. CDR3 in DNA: TGCAGCGTTGTGGGCGCGGGAGGGCCGGGAGATACGCAGTATTTT. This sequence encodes CSVVGAGGPGDTQYF.

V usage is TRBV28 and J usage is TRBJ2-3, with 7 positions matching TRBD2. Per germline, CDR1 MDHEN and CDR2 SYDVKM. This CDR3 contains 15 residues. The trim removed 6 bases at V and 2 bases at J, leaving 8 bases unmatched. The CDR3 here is CASRGGEAPTDTQYF. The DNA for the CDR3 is TGTGCCAGCAGGGGGGGGGAGGCCCCCACAGATACGCAGTATTTT.

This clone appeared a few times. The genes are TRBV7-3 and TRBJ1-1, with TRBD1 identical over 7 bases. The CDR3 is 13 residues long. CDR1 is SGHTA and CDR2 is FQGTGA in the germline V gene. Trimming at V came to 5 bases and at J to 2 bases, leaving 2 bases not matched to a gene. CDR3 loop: CASSRDSNTEAFF. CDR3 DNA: TGTGCCAGCAGCCGGGACAGCAACACTGAAGCTTTCTTT.

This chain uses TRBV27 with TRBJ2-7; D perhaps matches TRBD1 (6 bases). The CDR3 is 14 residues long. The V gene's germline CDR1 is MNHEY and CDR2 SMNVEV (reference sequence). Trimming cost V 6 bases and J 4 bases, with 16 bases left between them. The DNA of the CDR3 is TGTGCCAGCAGCCTTACGGGACAAGATTACGAGCAGTACTTC. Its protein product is CASSLTGQDYEQYF.